This T cell receptor beta chain was recovered during a study of blood T cell repertoires in COVID-19 (dated by TCRdb to 2018 to 2021). With respect to the entire study: The collaborator samples originated in the United States, Italy and Spain and spanned the acute and convalescent phases of COVID-19. The prospective study material was composed of cDNA or gDNA derived from T cells, B-cell-depleted T cells, or PBMCs. Subjects who had been exposed to COVID-19, were actively infected with it, or had recovered from it provided the deeply sampled blood TCRbeta repertoires that made up the dataset. The repertoires were released in a freely available public database intended as a resource for research on the immune response to SARS-CoV-2. Samples came from the ongoing ImmuneRACE study (first 160 participants) plus 1,254 subjects from 6 global collaborators. The sample metadata nearly always contained a de-identified subject ID, COVID-19 status, age in years and sex. HLA class I and class II types, where available, came from metadata supplied by the sample provider rather than from assay-based typing.

What the study reported, not specific to this receptor: Clinical and demographic metadata were provided uncurated, with the amount varying by source and participant.

About this clone itself: Its specific antigen is unknown. Per-base quality was not reported, and no clone a single base away is much larger than it.

Whole blood was collected in K2EDTA tubes by collaborating institutions according to the institutions' own protocols. For TCRbeta analysis, collaborators shipped samples in one of three forms: frozen whole blood, isolated PBMCs, or DNA extracted from either of those sample types. TCRbeta CDR3 regions were amplified from genomic DNA by means of the immunoSEQ Assay, a bias-controlled multiplex PCR. On the study's bioinformatics: Within the assay, amplification of reference gene primers was used to estimate how many nucleated cells each sample contained. Sequence reads were collapsed and filtered to measure the absolute abundance of every unique TCRbeta CDR3 rearrangement. For each sample, productive Simpson clonality was calculated by taking the square root of Simpson's diversity index across productive rearrangements. Drawn from immuneACCESS, this table holds only the in-frame rearrangements with V and J called that TCRdb kept. Clones are partly lost; checked studies trace under half to an unresolved V gene and leave the rest unexplained. V, J and clone size are those of that table, while D and trimming were read from the DNA. The sample data list approximately 120,000 clones, and 65% to 90% of these were observed just once. Over 25% of the sample comes from the top ten.

The sequenced sample consisted of peripheral blood. The receptor comes from an elderly woman with acute or convalescent COVID-19.

The nucleotides are TGTGCCAGCAGCTTGGGTAGGACTAGCGGACTCCAAGAGACCCAGTACTTC. This encodes CASSLGRTSGLQETQYF. The chain is made from TRBV5-4 and TRBJ2-5; TRBD2 matches 10 bases in the middle. V trim: 0 bases; J trim: 1 base; unmatched bases: 6. Spanning cysteine to phenylalanine, the CDR3 consists of 17 amino acids. Only CDR3 DNA is held: 51 bases, read in frame from base 1. As encoded in the germline V gene (reference sequence), CDR1 is SGHNT while CDR2 is YYREEE.